This TCR beta chain was identified in a study of cytomegalovirus exposure and HLA in healthy donors. With 60 Vbeta and 13 Jbeta primers, the PCR was carried out. TCRdb's table, derived via immunoSEQ multiplex PCR, lists solely in-frame clones and lacks some. This table has about 99,000 clones, roughly 75% appearing once. In regard to this clone: Its antigen is currently unknown.

Overall study findings and caveats: Most subjects had HLA-A and HLA-B alleles reportedly predicted accurately by TCR beta sequences.

The sequencing input was PBMCs. The receptor comes from a woman in her forties in good health and CMV-seronegative.

Here the CDR3 DNA reads TGTGCCAGCAGTGCCGGGACAGGGGGCGAGACCGGGGAGCTGTTTTTT. This gives the protein CASSAGTGGETGELFF. The J gene is TRBJ2-2, the V gene TRBV7-2, with 12 nucleotides matching TRBD1. CDR1 and CDR2 (germline): SGHTA, FQGNSA. This CDR3 contains 16 residues. The junction had 7 bases not matched to a gene; V was cut back by 6 bases and J by 5 bases.